The present T cell receptor (beta chain) was sequenced within a study of regulatory T cells in long-lasting Graves disease. Building the TCR beta libraries relied on iRepertoire HTBI primers, and CDR3 regions underwent Arm-PCR. TCRdb called the multiplex PCR reads again in MiXCR, with one record for every CDR3 protein. The table has more than 400,000 distinct CDR3 sequences, about 16% seen once. Time point here: newly diagnosed GD, antithyroid drugs for less than 3 months. From RNA extracted from PBMCs, the TCR library was made. CDR1 and CDR2 from the germline V gene are SGHTS and YDEGEE. V gave up 5 bases and J gave up 0 bases, with 12 bases separating them. The CDR3 is 14 residues long. The same sample was also studied in work on T cells in Graves' hyperthyroidism and ophthalmopathy.

The sequences come from peripheral blood mononuclear cells (PBMCs), collected at new diagnosis, from a patient treated with antithyroid drugs. The receptor comes from a man in his forties or fifties with Graves disease. The V call is TRBV5-8, the J call TRBJ2-7; D is ambiguous. CDR3 protein: CASRFDRSSYEQYF. CDR3 nucleotide sequence: TGTGCCAGCAGGTTCGACCGGAGCTCCTACGAGCAGTACTTC.